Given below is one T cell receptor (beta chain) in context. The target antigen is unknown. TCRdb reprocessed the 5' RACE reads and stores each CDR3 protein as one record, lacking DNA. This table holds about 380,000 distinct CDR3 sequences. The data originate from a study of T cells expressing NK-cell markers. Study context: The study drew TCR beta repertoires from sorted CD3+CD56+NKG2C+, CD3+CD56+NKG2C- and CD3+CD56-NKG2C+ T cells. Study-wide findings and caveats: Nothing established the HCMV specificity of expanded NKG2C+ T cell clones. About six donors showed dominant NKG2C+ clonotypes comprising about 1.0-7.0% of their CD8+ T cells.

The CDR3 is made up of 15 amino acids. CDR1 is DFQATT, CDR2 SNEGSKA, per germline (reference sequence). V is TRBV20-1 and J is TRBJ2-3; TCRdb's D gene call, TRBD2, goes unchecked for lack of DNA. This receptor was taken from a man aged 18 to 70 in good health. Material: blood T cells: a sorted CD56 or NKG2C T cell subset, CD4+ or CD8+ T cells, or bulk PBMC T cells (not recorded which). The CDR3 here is CSARELLAGTDTQYF.